The 30 T cell receptor beta chains in this list originate from one sample, sequenced in a study of shared clonotypes between healthy human individuals. The assay was immunoSEQ multiplex PCR, and TCRdb's table has in-frame clones only and misses some. The table records about 1.1 million clones, approximately 80% of them present only once. Material for sequencing was memory CD4+ T cells from PBMCs. Subset: CD45RA-negative fraction. These receptor sequences come from a man between 18 and 35 years old in good health. Some clones in this sample may be carry-over from other donors' samples.

In its sample, this clone was seen a few times. The chain has TRBV30 and TRBJ2-7, with 7 bases identical to TRBD1. Germline loops: CDR1 GTSNPN, CDR2 SVGIG (reference sequence). The CDR3 spans 14 residues. The V gene end was trimmed by 2 bases and the J gene end by 3 bases; junction bases not matched to a gene: 7. CDR3 protein: CAWSLSGGFYEQYF. CDR3 in DNA: TGTGCCTGGAGTTTGTCAGGGGGATTCTACGAGCAGTACTTC. The full variable domain, rest sourced from reference TRBV30 and TRBJ2-7, is SQTIHQWPATLVQPVGSPLSLECTVEGTSNPNLYWYRQAAGRGLQLLFYSVGIGQISSEVPQNLSASRPQDRQFILSSKKLLLSDSGFYLCAWSLSGGFYEQYFGPGTRLTVT.

The gene calls are TRBV11-1 and TRBJ2-6; 8 bases line up with TRBD2. Germline CDR1 reads SGHAT; CDR2 reads FQDESV (reference sequence). Losses at the gene ends were 5 bases for V and 1 base for J; bases not matched to a gene: 10. This CDR3 has 18 amino acids. CDR3 protein: CASSLRRSGSSGANVLTF. In nucleotides, the CDR3 is TGTGCCAGCAGCCTCCGAAGGAGCGGGAGTTCTGGGGCCAACGTCCTGACTTTC.

The CDR3 region is CASSLSPRQSETQYF. CDR3 DNA: TGTGCCAGCAGCTTATCTCCCCGGCAGTCAGAGACCCAGTACTTC. V and J are TRBV11-2 and TRBJ2-5; D remains unclear. V was pared by 2 bases and J by 4 bases, with 14 bases between. This CDR3 has 15 residues. In germline, CDR1 is SGHAT, CDR2 FQNNGV.

The rearrangement links TRBV15 to TRBJ1-4; D gene uncertain. This CDR3 is 13 amino acids long. Deletions cut 0 bases from V and 8 bases from J, with 7 bases between. The V gene's germline CDR1 is LNHNV and CDR2 YYDKDF (reference sequence). Here the CDR3 DNA reads TGTGCCACCAGCAGAGATCGTTACGAAAAACTGTTTTTT. Translating gives CATSRDRYEKLFF.

The V gene is TRBV28, the J gene TRBJ2-7; TRBD1 might be the D (7 bases). Germline CDR1 is MDHEN and CDR2 is SYDVKM. Trimming took 6 bases from V and 3 from J, leaving 27 bases between them. The CDR3 consists of 18 residues. In nucleotides, the CDR3 is TGTGCCAGCAGCCGACGCTCAGGGGGGCTTAAGGGGATCTACGAGCAGTACTTC. Translated, it gives CASSRRSGGLKGIYEQYF.

This clone was observed a handful of times. The chain carries TRBV6-5 and TRBJ2-3; 9 positions agree with TRBD2. In germline, CDR1 is MNHEY, CDR2 SVGAGI. The CDR3 contains 16 residues. The V and J ends lost 0 bases and 8 bases, in that order; junction bases with no gene match: 9. As DNA, the CDR3 is TGTGCCAGCAGTTACTCGTTAGCGGGAGTTGGGAGTACGCAGTATTTT. Translated, it gives CASSYSLAGVGSTQYF.

V gene TRBV6-1 combines with J gene TRBJ2-7; D possibly corresponds to TRBD2 (7 bases). The germline CDR1 and CDR2 sequences are MNHNS and SASEGT. The CDR3 consists of 15 residues. Trimming removed 5 bases from V and 1 base from J, with 15 bases in between. The CDR3 is CASSKGGAQSYEQYF. The CDR3 nucleotides read TGTGCCAGCAGTAAGGGGGGGGCCCAATCCTACGAGCAGTACTTC.

Notes on this clone: Other DNA sequences from this sample encode an identical CDR3 as well. This sequence joins TRBV5-1 and TRBJ1-1; TRBD1 is a possible D gene (5 bases). The germline V gene has CDR1 SGHRS and CDR2 YFSETQ. Trimming removed 2 bases at V and 4 bases at J, with 9 bases between. This CDR3 region has 13 residues. CDR3 amino acids: CASSLGVGTEAFF. The CDR3 DNA sequence: TGCGCCAGCAGCTTAGGGGTTGGCACTGAAGCTTTCTTT.

This chain uses TRBV5-6 with TRBJ2-2, with 8 bases aligning to TRBD2. CDR3 length: 17 residues. Germline CDR1 and CDR2: SGHDT and YYEEEE. After removal of 1 base from V and 2 bases from J, the junction contained 7 bases not matched to a gene. DNA for the CDR3: TGTGCCAGCAGCTTGATGAAACTAGCGGACAACACCGGGGAGCTGTTTTTT. Residues: CASSLMKLADNTGELFF.

V gene TRBV29-1 combines with J gene TRBJ2-3, with 9 bases lining up with TRBD2. With V trimmed by 4 bases and J by 2 bases, 13 bases remained unmatched. This CDR3 has 17 amino acids. The V gene's germline CDR1 is SQVTM and CDR2 ANQGSEA. CDR3 sequence reads: CSVVGGLAGPHTDTQYF. CDR3 DNA sequence: TGCAGCGTTGTAGGGGGGCTAGCGGGACCTCACACAGATACGCAGTATTTT.

The chain joins TRBV2 to TRBJ2-5; a weak D match, TRBD1 (6 bases). CDR1 and CDR2 from the germline V gene are SNHLY and FYNNEI. V lost 3 bases to trimming and J lost 4 bases, with 9 bases between them. The CDR3 runs 13 residues. CDR3 sequence reads: CASSDYRVETQYF. DNA of the CDR3: TGTGCCAGCAGTGATTACAGGGTAGAGACCCAGTACTTC.

This chain connects TRBV18 to TRBJ2-2, with 9 bases fitting TRBD1. The CDR3 length is 15 residues. Trimming took 4 bases from V and 2 from J; bases not matched to a gene: 2. The germline CDR1 and CDR2 sequences are KGHSH and LQKENI. Here the CDR3 DNA reads TGTGCCAGCTCACGGACAGGGGACAACACCGGGGAGCTGTTTTTT. It encodes CASSRTGDNTGELFF.

About this clone itself: This sample also contains other DNA sequences that code for the same CDR3. The gene calls are TRBV9 and TRBJ1-4, with D possibly TRBD1 on 6 matching bases. This CDR3 is 16 amino acids long. V was cut by 0 bases and J by 0 bases, with 9 bases left in between. Germline-derived CDR1 and CDR2 are SGDLS and YYNGEE. CDR3 coding DNA: TGTGCCAGCAGCGTAGGCCGGACAGCAACTAATGAAAAACTGTTTTTT. Its translation: CASSVGRTATNEKLFF.

V gene TRBV9 combines with J gene TRBJ1-3, with TRBD1 as a possible D gene (5 bases). The CDR3 consists of 19 residues. From germline, CDR1 is SGDLS and CDR2 YYNGEE. V lost 0 bases and J 2 bases, leaving 21 bases between the germline ends. CDR3 DNA sequence: TGTGCCAGCAGCGTAGTCCCAGTGGGGCAGATGCCAACTGGAAACACCATATATTTT. This gives the protein CASSVVPVGQMPTGNTIYF.

This clone was counted a few times. This sample includes further DNA sequences coding for the same CDR3. V and J are TRBV29-1 and TRBJ1-5; the D is unclear. Germline V gives CDR1 SQVTM, CDR2 ANQGSEA. V was clipped by 4 bases and J by 1 base, with 11 bases between them. CDR3 length: 14 amino acids. The CDR3 bases are TGCAGCGTTGGAGAGCAATACAGCAATCAGCCCCAGCATTTT. Translating gives CSVGEQYSNQPQHF.

In this sample, this clone turned up once. This chain uses TRBV6-6 with TRBJ2-7, with 7 bases that match TRBD1. The CDR3 has 15 amino acids. Trimming at V came to 0 bases and at J to 2 bases, leaving 4 bases not matched to a gene. Germline assignment: CDR1 MNHNY and CDR2 SVGAGI (reference sequence). The CDR3 DNA reads TGTGCCAGCAGTTACTCCCACAGGGGCACCTACGAGCAGTACTTC. Amino acids: CASSYSHRGTYEQYF.

The chain employs TRBV5-1 and TRBJ2-1, with D unresolved. Germline assignment: CDR1 SGHRS and CDR2 YFSETQ. Trimming pared 0 bases from V and 5 bases from J, leaving 12 bases between. The CDR3 is 15 amino acids. DNA for the CDR3: TGCGCCAGCAGCTTGGCTCCGACCGTGGACAATGAGCAGTTCTTC. Its protein product is CASSLAPTVDNEQFF.

This clone came up once. The chain couples TRBV9 to TRBJ1-6; maybe TRBD1 (6 bases). The V gene lost 3 bases and the J gene lost 10 bases, with 17 bases spanning the gap. Germline CDR1 and CDR2: SGDLS and YYNGEE. CDR3 length: 15 amino acids. In DNA, the CDR3 is TGTGCCAGCAGCGAAACAGGGTACACCCTCTCACCCCTCCACTTT. Encoded protein: CASSETGYTLSPLHF.

This clone has a handful of counts. A far larger clone is a single base away, which makes a read error likely. The V call is TRBV19, the J call TRBJ2-2, with TRBD1 as a possible D gene (5 bases). V was cut by 6 bases and J by 6 bases, with 14 bases left in between. This CDR3 contains 14 residues. The V gene's germline CDR1 is LNHDA and CDR2 SQIVND (reference sequence). The CDR3 sequence: CASRWGRNAGELFF. The DNA of the CDR3 is TGTGCCAGTAGGTGGGGCAGAAACGCCGGGGAGCTGTTTTTT. Full variable domain (missing parts from reference TRBV19 and TRBJ2-2): DGGITQSPKYLFRKEGQNVTLSCEQNLNHDAMYWYRQDPGQGLRLIYYSQIVNDFQKGDIAEGYSVSREKKESFPLTVTSAQKNPTAFYLCASRWGRNAGELFFGEGSRLTVL.

This chain joins TRBV25-1 and TRBJ2-4, with D unclear. Trimming removed 3 bases at V and 8 bases at J, with 8 bases between. CDR3 length: 12 amino acids. Germline V lookup: CDR1 MGHDK, CDR2 SYGVNS. CDR3 in DNA: TGTGCCAGCAGTGAGGGGTGGGACATTCAGTACTTC. It translates to CASSEGWDIQYF.

The V and J genes are TRBV10-3 and TRBJ2-1; TRBD2 matches at 13 bases. V lost 8 bases, J lost 6 bases, and 1 base stayed unmatched. The germline V gene has CDR1 ENHRY and CDR2 SYGVKD. This CDR3 comprises 13 residues. The CDR3 DNA sequence: TGTGCCATCGGACTAGCGGGAGTCAATGAGCAGTTCTTC. Protein product: CAIGLAGVNEQFF.

The chain links TRBV10-2 to TRBJ1-1; 9 nucleotides match TRBD1. V shed 4 bases and J 8 bases; nucleotides not matched to a gene: 5. This CDR3 is 13 amino acids long. CDR1 is WSHSY and CDR2 is SAAADI in the germline V gene. The CDR3 reads CASSGGDRVEAFF. The CDR3 DNA sequence: TGCGCCAGCAGTGGCGGGGACAGGGTCGAAGCTTTCTTT.

Turning to this clone: Other nucleotide sequences from this sample produce the same CDR3. The chain recombines TRBV6-5 with TRBJ2-7, with 7 bases identical to TRBD1. Trimming at V came to 2 bases and at J to 4 bases, leaving 2 bases not matched to a gene. This CDR3 contains 13 residues. CDR1 is MNHEY and CDR2 is SVGAGI in the germline V gene. The CDR3, as DNA: TGTGCCAGCAGTTACAACAGGGGTTACGAGCAGTACTTC. Translation: CASSYNRGYEQYF.

Of note for this clone: At the DNA level, this CDR3 is encoded by other sequences in the same sample as well. The J gene is TRBJ1-1, the V gene TRBV9; TRBD1 might be the D (5 bases). The ends were cut back, 0 bases at V and 5 bases at J, with 11 bases in the middle. The germline gives CDR1 SGDLS, CDR2 YYNGEE. The CDR3 totals 14 residues. The CDR3 nucleotides read TGTGCCAGCAGCGTAGGAGGGGTTGGAACTGAAGCTTTCTTT. Translating gives CASSVGGVGTEAFF. The variable domain in full, completed from reference TRBV9 and TRBJ1-1, reads DSGVTQTPKHLITATGQRVTLRCSPRSGDLSVYWYQQSLDQGLQFLIQYYNGEERAKGNILERFSAQQFPDLHSELNLSSLELGDSALYFCASSVGGVGTEAFFGQGTRLTVV.

This clone appeared a few times. This may be a read error: a much more frequent sequence differs by one nucleotide. The chain links TRBV13 to TRBJ1-2, with D possibly matching TRBD1 (6 bases). Germline V lookup: CDR1 PRHDT, CDR2 FYEKMQ (reference sequence). The CDR3 length is 14 residues. Here the CDR3 reads CASSLVDSNGGCTF. DNA of the CDR3: TGTGCCAGCAGCTTAGTGGACAGCAATGGGGGCTGCACCTTC.

V and J are TRBV7-2 and TRBJ1-1; D unresolved. This CDR3 is built from 13 residues. V lost 1 base and J lost 11, with 14 bases in between. The germline CDR1 and CDR2 sequences are SGHTA and FQGNSA. CDR3 DNA: TGTGCCAGCAGCTTAGATCTGGGGTTGGAGGCTTTCTTT. It yields the protein CASSLDLGLEAFF.

The chain links TRBV4-1 to TRBJ1-2; D possibly corresponds to TRBD1 (6 bases). Trimming removed 0 bases from V and 2 bases from J, with 7 bases in between. The length of the CDR3 is 14 residues. Germline lookup yields CDR1 MGHRA and CDR2 YSYEKL. CDR3 region: CASSQDQGNYGYTF. The DNA for the CDR3 is TGCGCCAGCAGCCAAGATCAGGGGAACTATGGCTACACCTTC.

This clone came up a few times. The CDR3 DNA reads TGTGCCAGCAGCACCAGACAGGCCAGGAGCTCCTACGAGCAGTACTTC. Amino acid sequence: CASSTRQARSSYEQYF. The chain employs TRBV7-9 and TRBJ2-7, with a tentative D call TRBD1 (6 bases). Per germline, CDR1 SEHNR and CDR2 FQNEAQ (reference sequence). V was clipped by 5 bases and J by 0 bases, with 17 bases between them. The CDR3 consists of 16 residues. Full variable domain (missing parts from reference TRBV7-9 and TRBJ2-7): DTGVSQNPRHKITKRGQNVTFRCDPISEHNRLYWYRQTLGQGPEFLTYFQNEAQLEKSRLLSDRFSAERPKGSFSTLEIQRTEQGDSAMYLCASSTRQARSSYEQYFGPGTRLTVT.

This clone was counted at least ten times. This chain uses TRBV11-2 with TRBJ1-4, with a weak D call TRBD1 (5 bases). In germline, CDR1 is SGHAT, CDR2 FQNNGV. The ends were cut back, 1 base at V and 15 bases at J, with 18 bases in the middle. This CDR3 has 14 residues. The CDR3 region is CASSLAPTTPTVFF. In DNA form, the CDR3 reads TGTGCCAGCAGCTTAGCGCCTACCACCCCGACAGTGTTTTTT.

The chain has TRBV18 and TRBJ2-5, with TRBD2 matching over 7 bases. J was trimmed by 2 bases and V by 2 bases; bases with no gene match: 14. CDR1 and CDR2 (germline): KGHSH, LQKENI. The CDR3 has 18 residues. The CDR3 loop reads CASSPMTSFRAEQETQYF. DNA for the CDR3: TGTGCCAGCTCACCAATGACTAGCTTTAGGGCGGAACAAGAGACCCAGTACTTC. Full variable domain (outside the CDR3, taken from reference TRBV18 and TRBJ2-5): NAGVMQNPRHLVRRRGQEARLRCSPMKGHSHVYWYRQLPEEGLKFMVYLQKENIIDESGMPKERFSAEFPKEGPSILRIQQVVRGDSAAYFCASSPMTSFRAEQETQYFGPGTRLLVL.